Following are 31 T cell receptor beta chains from one sample sequenced in a study of shared clonotypes between healthy human individuals. TCRdb's table, derived via immunoSEQ multiplex PCR, lists solely in-frame clones and lacks some. This table holds approximately 530,000 clones, about 96% found once. Sequencing was done on a sample of naive CD4+ T cells sorted from blood. Indicated subset: CD45RA+ positively selected. The receptor set was obtained from a woman in her 30s in good health.

The V call is TRBV28, the J call TRBJ2-2; D gene unclear. CDR1 MDHEN and CDR2 SYDVKM come from the germline V gene. V was trimmed by 3 bases and J by 5 bases, leaving 4 bases between them. This CDR3 contains 12 residues. As DNA, the CDR3 is TGTGCCAGCAGTTTCAGAACCGGGGAGCTGTTTTTT. It codes for CASSFRTGELFF. The full variable domain, completed using reference TRBV28 and TRBJ2-2, is DVKVTQSSRYLVKRTGEKVFLECVQDMDHENMFWYRQDPGLGLRLIYFSYDVKMKEKGDIPEGYSVSREKKERFSLILESASTNQTSMYLCASSFRTGELFFGEGSRLTVL.

The V and J genes are TRBV28 and TRBJ1-4; D is perhaps TRBD1 (5 bases). Germline V gene data show CDR1 as MDHEN and CDR2 as SYDVKM. The CDR3 sequence is 15 residues long. V lost 6 bases and J lost 0, with 11 bases in between. The CDR3 sequence: CASRETGPTNEKLFF. CDR3 coding DNA: TGTGCCAGCAGAGAAACAGGTCCAACTAATGAAAAACTGTTTTTT.

This chain joins TRBV19 and TRBJ2-7; 7 bases are shared with TRBD1. The CDR3 has 14 residues. J lost 5 bases, V lost 4 bases, and 8 bases had no gene match. Per the germline V gene, CDR1 is LNHDA and CDR2 is SQIVND (reference sequence). DNA for the CDR3: TGTGCCAGTAGTAGGTCGTTCCAGGGGGACGAGCAGTACTTC. Protein: CASSRSFQGDEQYF. Looking up the rest from reference TRBV19 and TRBJ2-7 gives the full variable domain: DGGITQSPKYLFRKEGQNVTLSCEQNLNHDAMYWYRQDPGQGLRLIYYSQIVNDFQKGDIAEGYSVSREKKESFPLTVTSAQKNPTAFYLCASSRSFQGDEQYFGPGTRLTVT.

This clone was recorded a few times. This sequence joins TRBV27 and TRBJ1-2; TRBD1 matches 11 bases. CDR1 is MNHEY and CDR2 is SMNVEV in the germline V gene (reference sequence). Germline trimming cut 5 bases from V and 8 bases from J; bases unmatched to any gene: 16. The CDR3 length is 17 residues. In DNA form, the CDR3 reads TGTGCCAGCAGTCAATTGGGGACAGGGGGACCCGAGCGGGGCTACACCTTC. Residues: CASSQLGTGGPERGYTF.

This chain uses TRBV2 with TRBJ2-1; D call uncertain. This CDR3 spans 15 amino acids. The germline CDR1 and CDR2 sequences are SNHLY and FYNNEI. V was clipped by 4 bases and J by 2 bases, with 12 bases between them. The CDR3 DNA sequence: TGTGCCAGCAGTGCCCAGAGAACCACCTACAATGAGCAGTTCTTC. Protein: CASSAQRTTYNEQFF.

V and J are TRBV7-2 and TRBJ1-1; 10 positions match TRBD1. V shed 1 base, J shed 5 bases, and the junction held 4 bases outside the gene matches. This CDR3 is 15 amino acids long. In germline, CDR1 is SGHTA, CDR2 FQGNSA. The DNA for the CDR3 is TGTGCCAGCAGCTTAGGACAGGGGGCATGGACTGAAGCTTTCTTT. It codes for CASSLGQGAWTEAFF. Full variable domain (remainder filled in from reference TRBV7-2 and TRBJ1-1): GAGVSQSPSNKVTEKGKDVELRCDPISGHTALYWYRQSLGQGLEFLIYFQGNSAPDKSGLPSDRFSAERTGGSVSTLTIQRTQQEDSAVYLCASSLGQGAWTEAFFGQGTRLTVV.

The rearrangement uses TRBV28 and TRBJ2-7; TRBD1 is a possible D gene (6 bases). This CDR3 has 13 amino acids. CDR1 MDHEN and CDR2 SYDVKM come from the germline V gene. The germline V and J ends were trimmed by 7 bases and 0 bases, with 10 bases remaining between them. This CDR3 is CASTEGVSYEQYF. In nucleotides, the CDR3 is TGTGCCAGCACCGAGGGGGTCTCCTACGAGCAGTACTTC. Together with reference TRBV28 and TRBJ2-7, the CDR3 gives the full variable domain: DVKVTQSSRYLVKRTGEKVFLECVQDMDHENMFWYRQDPGLGLRLIYFSYDVKMKEKGDIPEGYSVSREKKERFSLILESASTNQTSMYLCASTEGVSYEQYFGPGTRLTVT.

This chain uses TRBV7-9 with TRBJ2-7, with 12 positions matching TRBD2. This CDR3 spans 18 amino acids. J was trimmed by 5 bases and V by 2 bases; bases with no gene match: 13. CDR1 and CDR2 from the germline V gene are SEHNR and FQNEAQ (reference sequence). The CDR3 loop reads CASSLPLAGGPTLHEQYF. In nucleotides, the CDR3 is TGTGCCAGCAGCTTACCTCTAGCGGGAGGGCCCACGTTGCACGAGCAGTACTTC. Supplemented by reference TRBV7-9 and TRBJ2-7, the full variable domain reads DTGVSQNPRHKITKRGQNVTFRCDPISEHNRLYWYRQTLGQGPEFLTYFQNEAQLEKSRLLSDRFSAERPKGSFSTLEIQRTEQGDSAMYLCASSLPLAGGPTLHEQYFGPGTRLTVT.

This chain links TRBV27 with TRBJ1-1; 8 positions match TRBD1. Trimming took 6 bases from V and 7 from J; bases not matched to a gene: 7. Germline loops: CDR1 MNHEY, CDR2 SMNVEV (reference sequence). The CDR3 runs to 13 residues. The CDR3 DNA sequence: TGTGCCAGCAGCGTCGGGACAGGCCTTGAAGCTTTCTTT. This gives the protein CASSVGTGLEAFF.

The V and J genes are TRBV28 and TRBJ2-7; perhaps TRBD1 as D (5 bases). Trimming shortened V by 5 bases and J by 2 bases, and 16 bases separated the two germline ends. This CDR3 has 15 amino acids. The germline V gene encodes CDR1 MDHEN and CDR2 SYDVKM. CDR3 DNA: TGTGCCAGCAGTACCTCGGCAGGGATCGCCTACGAGCAGTACTTC. Its protein product is CASSTSAGIAYEQYF.

V gene TRBV14 combines with J gene TRBJ2-6; D unclear. CDR3 length: 16 residues. V was trimmed by 0 bases and J by 2 bases, leaving 8 bases between them. Germline CDR1 reads SGHDN; CDR2 reads FVKESK. CDR3 loop: CASSQDMRTGANVLTF. As DNA, the CDR3 is TGTGCCAGCAGCCAAGATATGAGGACTGGGGCCAACGTCCTGACTTTC.

V usage is TRBV7-2 and J usage is TRBJ2-5, with D hard to call. V lost 5 bases and J lost 5, with 9 bases in between. Germline assignment: CDR1 SGHTA and CDR2 FQGNSA. The CDR3 covers 12 residues. The CDR3 protein is CASSLRAETQYF. The CDR3 region has the DNA TGTGCCAGCAGCCTCCGAGCCGAGACCCAGTACTTC.

This chain links TRBV2 with TRBJ2-2; D might be TRBD2 (6 bases). The germline CDR1 and CDR2 sequences are SNHLY and FYNNEI. The CDR3 extends over 15 amino acids. Trimming took off 5 bases at V and 0 bases at J, with 10 bases between the two ends. The CDR3 coding sequence is TGTGCCAGCAGTTCCCGGGAGACGAACACCGGGGAGCTGTTTTTT. It is translated as CASSSRETNTGELFF. Full variable domain (missing parts from reference TRBV2 and TRBJ2-2): EPEVTQTPSHQVTQMGQEVILRCVPISNHLYFYWYRQILGQKVEFLVSFYNNEISEKSEIFDDQFSVERPDGSNFTLKIRSTKLEDSAMYFCASSSRETNTGELFFGEGSRLTVL.

As regards this clone: In the same sample, other DNA sequences code for this CDR3. This rearrangement joins TRBV6-1 to TRBJ2-7; D not certain. The CDR3 length is 13 residues. Trimming left V 0 bases short and J 3 bases short, with 6 bases between. Germline V lookup: CDR1 MNHNS, CDR2 SASEGT. CDR3 region: CASSEADGYEQYF. In nucleotides, the CDR3 is TGTGCCAGCAGTGAAGCGGACGGCTACGAGCAGTACTTC.

The chain has TRBV28 and TRBJ2-1, with 7 bases identical to TRBD2. The CDR3 runs 16 residues. The V and J ends lost 3 bases and 8 bases, in that order; junction bases with no gene match: 13. Germline CDR1 MDHEN, CDR2 SYDVKM. In nucleotides, the CDR3 is TGTGCCAGCAGTTTGGTTGTTGAGCGGGAAAGGGATGAGCAGTTCTTC. Protein product: CASSLVVERERDEQFF.

The rearrangement uses TRBV18 and TRBJ2-7; 13 nucleotides line up with TRBD2. The V gene end was trimmed by 4 bases and the J gene end by 6 bases; junction bases not matched to a gene: 6. This CDR3 contains 15 residues. Germline CDR1 reads KGHSH; CDR2 reads LQKENI. This chain's CDR3 is CASSRGTSGKGEQYF. The CDR3 region has the DNA TGTGCCAGCTCACGGGGGACTAGCGGGAAGGGCGAGCAGTACTTC.

This chain links TRBV28 with TRBJ1-3; no reliable D call. Trimming took off 7 bases at V and 0 bases at J, with 16 bases between the two ends. This CDR3 spans 16 amino acids. CDR1 is MDHEN, CDR2 SYDVKM, per germline. CDR3 sequence (DNA): TGTGCCAGCAAAGCTCACCCCATACTCTCTGGAAACACCATATATTTT. Translation: CASKAHPILSGNTIYF.

This clone has a single count. V is TRBV7-3 and J is TRBJ2-1; D not resolved. The CDR3 extends over 16 amino acids. Per the germline V gene, CDR1 is SGHTA and CDR2 is FQGTGA. The V gene lost 2 bases and the J gene lost 0 bases, with 11 bases spanning the gap. This CDR3 reads CASSLFGGSSYNEQFF. DNA for the CDR3: TGTGCCAGCAGCTTATTCGGCGGAAGCTCCTACAATGAGCAGTTCTTC.

The rearrangement uses TRBV5-1 and TRBJ2-7; D might be TRBD2 (6 bases). The CDR3 spans 13 residues. Trimming took 5 bases from V and 7 from J, leaving 16 bases between them. Germline V gives CDR1 SGHRS, CDR2 YFSETQ. The CDR3, as DNA: TGCGCCAGCAGTCCCGGGACTCGGGGGGAGCAGTACTTC. This gives the protein CASSPGTRGEQYF.

The CDR3 DNA is TGTGCCAGCAGTTTAGGTCCTTGGCGGGAGGCCCAAGAGACCCAGTACTTC. It translates to CASSLGPWREAQETQYF. The V and J genes are TRBV28 and TRBJ2-5, with 8 bases identical to TRBD2. CDR3 size: 17 residues. The V gene end was trimmed by 2 bases and the J gene end by 1 base; junction bases not matched to a gene: 9. Germline V CDR1 and CDR2: MDHEN, SYDVKM.

V usage is TRBV28 and J usage is TRBJ2-7; tentative D call: TRBD2 (5 bases). The V end was cut by 5 bases, the J end by 6 bases, with 11 bases between. From germline, CDR1 is MDHEN and CDR2 SYDVKM. The CDR3 runs 12 residues. The CDR3 DNA is TGTGCCAGCAGTCAGCTAGCTTTCGAGCAGTACTTC. Its translation: CASSQLAFEQYF.

The chain employs TRBV7-6 and TRBJ2-7; 7 nucleotides align to TRBD1. Trimming at V came to 4 bases and at J to 3 bases, leaving 6 bases not matched to a gene. This CDR3 has 14 residues. Per the germline V gene, CDR1 is SGHVS and CDR2 is FNYEAQ. The CDR3 region has the DNA TGTGCCAGCAGCTCAGGACAGGACTTCTACGAGCAGTACTTC. As protein: CASSSGQDFYEQYF. Full variable domain (rest looked up from reference TRBV7-6 and TRBJ2-7): GAGVSQSPRYKVTKRGQDVALRCDPISGHVSLYWYRQALGQGPEFLTYFNYEAQQDKSGLPNDRFSAERPEGSISTLTIQRTEQRDSAMYRCASSSGQDFYEQYFGPGTRLTVT.

This chain links TRBV15 with TRBJ2-1; 12 nucleotides match TRBD2. CDR3 length: 16 residues. Germline values: CDR1 LNHNV, CDR2 YYDKDF (reference sequence). V was pared by 1 base and J by 9 bases, with 7 bases of the junction left unmatched. CDR3 protein: CATSRGTSGMVGEQFF. The CDR3 nucleotides are TGTGCCACCAGCAGAGGGACTAGCGGGATGGTAGGTGAGCAGTTCTTC.

The chain employs TRBV11-2 and TRBJ2-7, with unresolved D. Germline V gene sequence: CDR1 SGHAT, CDR2 FQNNGV. Trimming pared 4 bases from V and 3 bases from J, leaving 7 bases between. The CDR3 extends over 12 amino acids. DNA for the CDR3: TGTGCCAGCAGCTCAAACGTCTACGAGCAGTACTTC. As protein: CASSSNVYEQYF.

The sample holds one count of this clone. This chain joins TRBV19 and TRBJ2-7; D unresolved. The germline V gene encodes CDR1 LNHDA and CDR2 SQIVND (reference sequence). V was cut by 3 bases and J by 6 bases, with 15 bases left in between. CDR3 size: 14 residues. The CDR3 spells CASSIVPGLVEQYF. CDR3 in DNA: TGTGCCAGTAGTATCGTCCCCGGGTTGGTCGAGCAGTACTTC.

Notes on this clone: Additional DNA sequences in this sample encode the identical CDR3. The chain recombines TRBV5-1 with TRBJ2-7; D possibly corresponds to TRBD1 (5 bases). From germline, CDR1 is SGHRS and CDR2 YFSETQ. V was cut by 2 bases and J by 0 bases, with 6 bases left in between. This CDR3 spans 13 amino acids. DNA of the CDR3: TGCGCCAGCAGCTTTCAGGGCTCCTACGAGCAGTACTTC. Protein: CASSFQGSYEQYF. The whole variable domain, remainder taken from reference TRBV5-1 and TRBJ2-7, is KAGVTQTPRYLIKTRGQQVTLSCSPISGHRSVSWYQQTPGQGLQFLFEYFSETQRNKGNFPGRFSGRQFSNSRSEMNVSTLELGDSALYLCASSFQGSYEQYFGPGTRLTVT.

This clone was recorded a few times. The rearrangement links TRBV7-9 to TRBJ1-1, with D possibly TRBD1 on 6 matching bases. V lost 5 bases, J lost 2 bases, and 12 bases lay in between. The V gene's germline CDR1 is SEHNR and CDR2 FQNEAQ (reference sequence). The CDR3 sequence is 14 residues long. CDR3 bases: TGTGCCAGCAGCACCCTGGACAGCAACACTGAAGCTTTCTTT. Its protein is CASSTLDSNTEAFF.

The genes are TRBV10-2 and TRBJ2-7; 7 positions agree with TRBD1. Germline CDR1 is WSHSY and CDR2 is SAAADI. Trimming removed 7 bases from V and 4 bases from J; junction bases left unmatched: 7. This CDR3 is 13 amino acids long. The CDR3 loop reads CASIRQGRYEQYF. In DNA, the CDR3 is TGCGCCAGCATCCGACAGGGCAGATACGAGCAGTACTTC.

This clone was counted once. The gene calls are TRBV27 and TRBJ1-5; tentative D call: TRBD1 (5 bases). The germline gives CDR1 MNHEY, CDR2 SMNVEV (reference sequence). CDR3 size: 15 residues. Between the trimmed V and J ends, which lost 5 bases and 7 bases, there was a span of 18 bases. CDR3 sequence reads: CASSPFMGEGQPQHF. The CDR3 DNA reads TGTGCCAGCAGTCCCTTCATGGGGGAAGGCCAGCCCCAGCATTTT.

The CDR3 sequence: CASSPLGSEADTQYF. CDR3 nucleotides: TGTGCCAGCAGCCCCCTTGGTTCGGAGGCAGATACGCAGTATTTT. This chain uses TRBV7-7 with TRBJ2-3, with D possibly being TRBD2 (5 bases). This CDR3 has 15 residues. Per the germline V gene, CDR1 is SSHAT and CDR2 is FNYEAQ (reference sequence). With 5 bases removed from V and 4 bases from J, the gap between germline ends came to 16 bases.

This clone has just one count. The chain combines TRBV11-2 with TRBJ2-7; no clear D. This CDR3 comprises 13 residues. Germline CDR1 SGHAT, CDR2 FQNNGV. V was shortened by 1 base and J by 0 bases, with 4 bases between the two germline ends. CDR3 sequence: CASSLVSSYEQYF. The CDR3 bases are TGTGCCAGCAGCTTAGTTTCCTCCTACGAGCAGTACTTC.